This T cell receptor beta chain was captured in a study of T-cell memory formation after mild COVID-19. This CDR3 is 14 amino acids long. Germline-derived CDR1 and CDR2 are SGHTA and FQGNSA. The V and J ends lost 4 bases and 9 bases respectively, with 13 bases between them. TCRdb re-called the 5' RACE reads with MiXCR, one entry per CDR3 protein. The data contain more than 250,000 distinct CDR3 sequences, 15% to 20% of them singletons. A note on this clonotype: What it recognizes is unknown.

General study points: Of the contracting clones, CD4+ ones lay mainly in CM and EM, and CD8+ ones in EMRA. Pre-infection memory contained some responding clones, which suggested that cross-reactive memory had joined.

The gene calls are TRBV7-2 and TRBJ1-6; perhaps TRBD1 as D (6 bases). Sequenced input: PBMCs or a T cell subset sorted from them (not recorded which). This sequence originates from a man aged 18 to 35 who had mild COVID-19 (a few samples of this study predate the infection). Cell type and time point are not known. The CDR3 loop reads CASSWQGIFSPLHF. The CDR3 coding sequence is TGTGCCAGCAGCTGGCAGGGGATTTTTTCACCCCTCCACTTT.